This is a list of T cell receptor beta chains from one sample in a study of human T cells and chemical hapten exposure. TCRdb ran MiXCR on the RACE reads and lists one entry per CDR3 protein. The top ten hold 1.5% to 2% of the sample, which has about 130,000 distinct CDR3 sequences, around 8.3% seen once. Specimen: whole blood. Receptors were obtained from a male donor in good health. Some clones in this sample may be carry-over from other donors' samples. CDR3s include the opening cysteine and the closing phenylalanine or tryptophan. Each record gives: CDR3 length, clone size, V gene, D gene, J gene, CDR3 protein, CDR3 DNA. The D gene is left open where the match is weak. The size of a clone is reported for some rows only, either as once, few or many, or as a class for expanded clones.

17,-,TRBV9,TRBD2,TRBJ2-7,CASSVEGGSSGTDEQYF,TGTGCCAGCAGCGTAGAAGGTGGGTCTAGCGGGACCGACGAGCAGTACTTC
14,many,TRBV7-2,TRBD1,TRBJ1-4,CASSLEGADEKLFF,TGTGCCAGCAGCTTGGAGGGGGCGGATGAAAAACTGTTTTTT
13,few,TRBV19,-,TRBJ2-3,CASSMRGTDTQYF,TGTGCCAGTAGTATGAGAGGGACAGATACGCAGTATTTT
14,-,TRBV12-3/TRBV12-4,TRBD1,TRBJ1-1,CASSRGGGNTEAFF,TGTGCCAGCAGTCGAGGGGGCGGGAACACTGAAGCTTTCTTT
17,few,TRBV6-2/TRBV6-3,-,TRBJ1-2,CASSYPRRPENNYGYTF,TGTGCCAGCAGTTACCCTCGAAGGCCGGAGAATAACTATGGCTACACCTTC
14,-,TRBV6-1,-,TRBJ2-5,CASSLMTGPETQYF,TGTGCCAGCAGTCTGATGACAGGCCCAGAGACCCAGTACTTC
17,-,TRBV6-2/TRBV6-3,-,TRBJ2-5,CASSRRGLPRPHETQYF,TGTGCCAGCAGTCGCCGGGGACTTCCCAGGCCCCACGAGACCCAGTACTTC
12,-,TRBV20-1,-,TRBJ2-7,CSARGGRYEQYF,TGCAGTGCTAGGGGGGGCAGGTACGAGCAGTACTTC
12,few,TRBV6-2/TRBV6-3,-,TRBJ2-1,CASSVGSGEQFF,TGTGCCAGCTCTGTAGGGAGTGGGGAGCAGTTCTTC
17,-,TRBV11-2,TRBD2,TRBJ2-1,CASSARLGLAGVFEQFF,TGTGCCAGCAGCGCGCGACTCGGACTAGCGGGGGTATTCGAGCAGTTCTTC
12,-,TRBV19,-,TRBJ1-2,CASNGGSYGYTF,TGTGCCAGTAACGGGGGATCCTATGGCTACACCTTC
12,many,TRBV29-1,-,TRBJ1-4,CSVYSANEKLFF,TGCAGCGTTTACAGTGCTAATGAAAAACTGTTTTTT
15,many,TRBV10-2,-,TRBJ1-1,CASSESGHPNTEAFF,TGCGCCAGCAGTGAGTCTGGACATCCGAACACTGAAGCTTTCTTT
18,many,TRBV6-2/TRBV6-3,-,TRBJ2-2,CASSYIFRLQLNTGELFF,TGTGCCAGCAGTTATATCTTCCGGCTACAACTGAACACCGGGGAGCTGTTTTTT
14,many,TRBV7-8,TRBD1,TRBJ2-1,CASSSLRDRVFEFF,TGTGCCAGCAGCTCCCTCCGGGACAGGGTTTTTGAGTTCTTC
14,-,TRBV4-1,-,TRBJ2-7,CASSQDKVGGEQYF,TGCGCCAGCAGCCAAGATAAAGTAGGGGGGGAGCAGTACTTC
14,many,TRBV20-1,-,TRBJ2-5,CSARRKGVQETQYF,TGCAGTGCTAGGAGAAAGGGGGTCCAAGAGACCCAGTACTTC
14,-,TRBV6-5,-,TRBJ2-7,CASSYSQGSYEQYF,TGTGCCAGCAGTTACAGTCAGGGTAGCTACGAGCAGTACTTC
20,few,TRBV11-1,TRBD1,TRBJ1-1,CASSLALDRGPKTLNTEAFF,TGTGCCAGCAGCTTAGCCCTGGACAGGGGGCCGAAGACTTTGAACACTGAAGCTTTCTTT
16,-,TRBV3-1,TRBD1,TRBJ1-1,CASSQDRGLPNTEAFF,TGTGCCAGCAGCCAGGACAGGGGGCTACCGAACACTGAAGCTTTCTTT
14,few,TRBV9,-,TRBJ2-7,CASSFHRDGYEQYF,TGTGCCAGCAGCTTCCACCGGGACGGCTACGAGCAGTACTTC
13,-,TRBV7-9,-,TRBJ2-5,CASSFVVVETQYF,TGTGCCAGCAGCTTTGTGGTAGTCGAGACCCAGTACTTC
15,few,TRBV11-1,-,TRBJ2-1,CASSPGTLDANEQFF,TGTGCCAGCAGCCCCGGGACCCTCGACGCCAATGAGCAGTTCTTC
15,few,TRBV6-6,-,TRBJ1-5,CASSPGHLGGEPQHF,TGTGCCAGCAGCCCAGGCCACCTGGGGGGGGAGCCCCAGCATTTT
14,many,TRBV20-1,TRBD1,TRBJ1-6,CSARDGTGPSPLHF,TGCAGTGCTAGAGATGGGACAGGGCCCTCACCCCTCCACTTT
13,many,TRBV4-1,-,TRBJ2-3,CASSQVFGDTQYF,TGCGCCAGCAGCCAAGTTTTCGGAGATACGCAGTATTTT
13,many,TRBV20-1,-,TRBJ1-1,CSAKVLDNTEAFF,TGCAGTGCTAAGGTTCTGGATAACACTGAAGCTTTCTTT
15,many,TRBV5-5,-,TRBJ2-1,CASSFGSPQYNEQFF,TGTGCCAGCAGCTTTGGGTCGCCCCAATACAATGAGCAGTTCTTC
14,-,TRBV11-2,-,TRBJ2-5,CASSLSTYQETQYF,TGTGCCAGCAGCTTATCGACGTACCAAGAGACCCAGTACTTC
20,-,TRBV6-5,TRBD1,TRBJ1-2,CASSYSAPGQGSRSNYGYTF,TGTGCCAGCAGTTACTCAGCTCCGGGACAGGGGAGTCGATCTAACTATGGCTACACCTTC
18,-,TRBV5-1,TRBD1,TRBJ1-5,CASSSGPGTGLGNQPQHF,TGCGCCAGCAGCTCTGGACCCGGGACAGGGTTGGGGAATCAGCCCCAGCATTTT
14,few,TRBV27,-,TRBJ2-1,CASSLSKRWNEQFF,TGTGCCAGCAGTTTATCTAAGCGGTGGAATGAGCAGTTCTTC
12,few,TRBV20-1,-,TRBJ1-1,CSATLGYTEAFF,TGCAGTGCTACCTTGGGGTACACTGAAGCTTTCTTT
16,-,TRBV5-4,-,TRBJ2-3,CASSLLVSGGTDTQYF,TGTGCCAGCAGCTTGCTTGTCTCTGGTGGCACAGATACGCAGTATTTT
14,many,TRBV6-5,TRBD1,TRBJ2-6,CASRTGAGANVLTF,TGTGCCAGCAGGACAGGGGCTGGGGCCAACGTCCTGACTTTC
16,few,TRBV20-1,-,TRBJ1-2,CSALGRDTTGPHGYTF,TGCAGTGCTTTAGGCAGAGACACTACCGGACCGCATGGCTACACCTTC
15,-,TRBV5-1,-,TRBJ2-7,CASSLRQLPPYEQYF,TGCGCCAGCAGCTTGAGGCAGCTACCACCCTACGAGCAGTACTTC
16,-,TRBV7-9,TRBD1,TRBJ2-7,CASSSLTGNEAYEQYF,TGTGCCAGCAGCTCCCTGACAGGGAACGAAGCCTACGAGCAGTACTTC
16,few,TRBV7-3,TRBD2,TRBJ2-1,CASSLFGTSGNNEQFF,TGTGCCAGCAGCCTATTCGGGACTAGCGGTAACAATGAGCAGTTCTTC
16,few,TRBV27,TRBD2,TRBJ2-2,CASSPRGGPATGELFF,TGTGCCAGCAGTCCCCGCGGGGGGCCGGCAACCGGGGAGCTGTTTTTT
17,-,TRBV7-9,-,TRBJ2-3,CASSYISGTARTDTQYF,TGTGCCAGCAGCTACATCTCCGGGACGGCCAGGACGGATACGCAGTATTTT
19,few,TRBV7-8,-,TRBJ2-1,CASSRHRISTGSSYNEQFF,TGTGCCAGCAGCCGACACAGAATTTCCACTGGGAGCTCCTACAATGAGCAGTTCTTC
12,-,TRBV30,-,TRBJ1-1,CAWRIMNTEAFF,TGTGCCTGGAGAATTATGAACACTGAAGCTTTCTTT
13,few,TRBV6-6,-,TRBJ2-7,CASSSPDIREQYF,TGTGCCAGCAGTTCTCCAGACATACGAGAGCAGTACTTC
15,-,TRBV4-1,-,TRBJ2-1,CASSQEGTYYNEQFF,TGCGCCAGCAGCCAAGAGGGCACCTACTACAATGAGCAGTTCTTC
16,-,TRBV18,-,TRBJ2-4,CASSPPSILAKNIQYF,TGTGCCAGCTCACCACCCTCCATTCTGGCCAAAAACATTCAGTACTTC
14,-,TRBV6-1,-,TRBJ1-2,CASSEGQGVHGYTF,TGTGCCAGCAGTGAAGGCCAAGGGGTTCATGGCTACACCTTC
17,many,TRBV5-5,TRBD2,TRBJ2-4,CASSLASGRVPKNIQYF,TGTGCCAGCAGCTTGGCGAGCGGGAGGGTTCCCAAAAACATTCAGTACTTC
16,-,TRBV12-3/TRBV12-4,TRBD1,TRBJ2-7,CASCDAIRTGCYEQYF,TGTGCCAGCTGTGACGCCATCCGGACAGGGTGCTACGAGCAGTACTTC
15,-,TRBV5-1,-,TRBJ2-2,CASRGGRPHTGELFF,TGCGCCAGCAGAGGGGGGAGACCCCACACCGGGGAGCTGTTTTTT
18,many,TRBV27,-,TRBJ2-7,CASSLYSQPGRAFYEQYF,TGTGCCAGCAGTTTATACTCCCAGCCGGGGCGAGCTTTCTACGAGCAGTACTTC
16,few,TRBV6-5,TRBD2,TRBJ2-2,CASSSTSGGSTGELFF,TGTGCCAGCAGTTCAACTAGCGGGGGCTCCACCGGGGAGCTGTTTTTT